Listed below are T cell receptor beta chains from one sample, sequenced in a study of graft-versus-host responses after intestinal transplantation. Antigens of these TCRs are unknown. Here immunoSEQ multiplex PCR was the method, and the copy in TCRdb shows in-frame clones only, minus some. This sample carries more than 65,000 clones, around 90% of them seen once, and the ten largest clones take about 1.3%. The specimen comprised unstimulated CD8+ T cells sorted from spleen or lymph node cells, sampled before intestinal transplant. The receptors derive from a human donor who received an intestinal transplant. Both conserved end residues are part of each CDR3. The order of the fields is J gene, V gene, CDR3 protein.

>TRBJ2-1|TRBV5-6
CASSNPGGAYNEQFF
>TRBJ1-1|TRBV7-8
CASSSPGDGYSEAFF
>TRBJ1-6|TRBV6-1
CASSGDRGNSPLHF
>TRBJ2-7|TRBV27
CASSLGQGGSYEQYF
>TRBJ1-1|TRBV27
CASSPGQIRANTEAFF
>TRBJ1-6|TRBV4-1
CASSPEQGNSPLHF
>TRBJ2-7|TRBV13
CASSRGSEQYF
>TRBJ2-1|TRBV6-5
CASSYLDGSSYNEQFF
>TRBJ2-1|TRBV6-5
CASSSPPGGHHNEQFF
>TRBJ2-7|TRBV2
CASSGRGQGFYEQYF
>TRBJ1-1|TRBV19
CASSMGGLNTEAFF
>TRBJ2-1|TRBV5-1
CASSAQWSGANNEQFF
>TRBJ1-2|TRBV2
CASSAGPLSGYTF
>TRBJ1-1|TRBV27
CASSSGGSTEAFF
>TRBJ1-4|TRBV7-9
CASSLATLGVTNEKLFF
>TRBJ2-4|TRBV15
CATSREREMGNIQYF
>TRBJ1-1|TRBV27
CASRLGRSEAFF
>TRBJ2-5|TRBV15
CATGDRLLETQYF
>TRBJ1-1|TRBV10-1
CASSDFGGTEAFF
>TRBJ2-2|TRBV27
CASRELGTGELFF
>TRBJ1-3|TRBV4-1
CASSRPGTPALGNTIYF
>TRBJ2-7|TRBV4-1
CASSPGGAPGTYEQYF
>TRBJ2-1|TRBV7-3
CASSLWGSGGRNNEQFF
>TRBJ1-1|TRBV4-1
CASSQPSDRPNTEAFF
>TRBJ1-5|TRBV2
CASSMSNQPQHF
>TRBJ2-7|TRBV4-1
CASSQVYGGNYEQYF
>TRBJ1-5|TRBV5-6
CASSLGTHDPNQPQHF
>TRBJ2-1|TRBV14
CASSLRTGYLNEQFF